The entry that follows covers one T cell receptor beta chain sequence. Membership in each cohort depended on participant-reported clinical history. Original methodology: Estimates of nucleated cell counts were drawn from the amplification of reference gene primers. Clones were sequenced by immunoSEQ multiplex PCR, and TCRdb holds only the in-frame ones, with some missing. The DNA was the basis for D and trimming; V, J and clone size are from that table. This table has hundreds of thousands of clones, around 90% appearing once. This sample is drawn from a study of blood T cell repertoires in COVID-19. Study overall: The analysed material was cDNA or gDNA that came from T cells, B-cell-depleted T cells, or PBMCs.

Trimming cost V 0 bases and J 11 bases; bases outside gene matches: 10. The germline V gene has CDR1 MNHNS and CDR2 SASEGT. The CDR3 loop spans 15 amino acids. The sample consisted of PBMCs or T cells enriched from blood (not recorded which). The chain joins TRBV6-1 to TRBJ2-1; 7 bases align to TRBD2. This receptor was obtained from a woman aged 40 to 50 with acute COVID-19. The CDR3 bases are TGTGCCAGCAGTGAAGCATCCCAGCGGGGATCGCAGCAGTTCTTC. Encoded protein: CASSEASQRGSQQFF.